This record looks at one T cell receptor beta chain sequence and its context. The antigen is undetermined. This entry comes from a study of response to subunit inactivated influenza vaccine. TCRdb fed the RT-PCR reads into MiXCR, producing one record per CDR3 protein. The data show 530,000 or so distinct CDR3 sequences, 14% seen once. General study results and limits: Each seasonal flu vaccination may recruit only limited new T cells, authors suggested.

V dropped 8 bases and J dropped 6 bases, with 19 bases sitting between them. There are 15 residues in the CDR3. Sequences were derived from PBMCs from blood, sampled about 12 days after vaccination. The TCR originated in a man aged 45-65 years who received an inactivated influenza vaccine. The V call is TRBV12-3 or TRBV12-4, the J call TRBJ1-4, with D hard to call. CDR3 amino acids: CASRPAAGGDEKLFF. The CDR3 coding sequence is TGTGCCAGCCGTCCCGCAGCGGGCGGTGATGAAAAACTGTTTTTT.